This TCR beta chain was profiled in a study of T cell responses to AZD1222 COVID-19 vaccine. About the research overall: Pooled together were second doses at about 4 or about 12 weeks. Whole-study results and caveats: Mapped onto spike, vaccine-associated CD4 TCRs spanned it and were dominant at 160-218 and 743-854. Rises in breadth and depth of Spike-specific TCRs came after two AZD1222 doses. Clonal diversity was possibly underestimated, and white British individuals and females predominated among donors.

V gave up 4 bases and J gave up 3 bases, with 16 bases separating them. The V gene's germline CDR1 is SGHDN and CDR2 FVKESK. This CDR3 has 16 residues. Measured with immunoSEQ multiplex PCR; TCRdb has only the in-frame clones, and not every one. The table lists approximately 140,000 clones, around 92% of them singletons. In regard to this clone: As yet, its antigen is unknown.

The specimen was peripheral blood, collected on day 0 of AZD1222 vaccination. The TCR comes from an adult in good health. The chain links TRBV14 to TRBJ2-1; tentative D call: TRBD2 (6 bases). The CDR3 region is CASSRTGTPYYNEQFF. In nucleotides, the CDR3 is TGTGCCAGCAGCCGTACCGGGACTCCTTACTACAATGAGCAGTTCTTC.